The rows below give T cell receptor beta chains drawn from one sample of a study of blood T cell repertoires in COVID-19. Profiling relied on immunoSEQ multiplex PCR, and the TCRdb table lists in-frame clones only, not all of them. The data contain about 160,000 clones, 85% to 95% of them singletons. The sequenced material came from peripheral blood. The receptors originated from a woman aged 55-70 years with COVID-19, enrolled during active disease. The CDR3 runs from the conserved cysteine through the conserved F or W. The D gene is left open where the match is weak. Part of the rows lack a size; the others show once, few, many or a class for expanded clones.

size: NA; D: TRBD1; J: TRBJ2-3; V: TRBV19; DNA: TGTGCCAGTAGTATAACTGGTGGACAGGGGTCAGATACGCAGTATTTT; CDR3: CASSITGGQGSDTQYF
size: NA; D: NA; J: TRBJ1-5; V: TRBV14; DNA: TGTGCCAGCAGCCTTGGGCAGGGTAGCAATCAGCCCCAGCATTTT; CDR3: CASSLGQGSNQPQHF
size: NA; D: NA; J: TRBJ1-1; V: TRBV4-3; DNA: TGCGCCAGCAGCCAAGATCTCATAGCGGTTACCGTGAACACTGAAGCTTTCTTT; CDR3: CASSQDLIAVTVNTEAFF
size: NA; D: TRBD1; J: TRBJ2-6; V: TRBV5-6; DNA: TGTGCCAGCAGGCCACCCGACAGGGCCTCTGGGGCCAACGTCCTGACTTTC; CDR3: CASRPPDRASGANVLTF
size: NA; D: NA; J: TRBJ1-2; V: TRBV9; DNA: TGTGCCAGCAGCGTAGGCGGACAGACCCTCTATGGCTACACCTTC; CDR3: CASSVGGQTLYGYTF
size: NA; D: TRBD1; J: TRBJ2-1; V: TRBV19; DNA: TGTGCCAGTAGTAGGGGACAGGGCTCATACAATGAGCAGTTCTTC; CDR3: CASSRGQGSYNEQFF
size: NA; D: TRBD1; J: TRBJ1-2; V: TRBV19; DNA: TGTGCCAGTAGTATGACAGGGGCCGGCTACACCTTC; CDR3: CASSMTGAGYTF
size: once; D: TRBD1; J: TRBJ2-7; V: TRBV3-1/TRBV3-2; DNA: TGTGCCAGCAGCCAAGATTATCCCGGGACAGGATCTTACGAGCAGTACTTC; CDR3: CASSQDYPGTGSYEQYF
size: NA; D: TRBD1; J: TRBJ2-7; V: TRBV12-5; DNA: TGTGCTAGTGGTTTTAGTACAGGGGGTGAGCAGTACTTC; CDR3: CASGFSTGGEQYF
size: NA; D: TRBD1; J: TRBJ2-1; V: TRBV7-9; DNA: TGTGCCAGCGTTCGGACAGGGGCCTACAATGAGCAGTTCTTC; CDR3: CASVRTGAYNEQFF
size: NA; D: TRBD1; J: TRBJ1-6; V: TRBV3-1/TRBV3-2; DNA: TGTGCCAGCAGCCACGTTACAGGACAGGGATCTCCACCCCTCCACTTT; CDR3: CASSHVTGQGSPPLHF
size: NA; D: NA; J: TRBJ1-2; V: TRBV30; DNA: TGTGCCTGGAGTACTCGGAGGGGAAGGAGCTACACCTTC; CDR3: CAWSTRRGRSYTF
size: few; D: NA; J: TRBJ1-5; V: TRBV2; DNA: TGTGCCAGCAAAACAGGGAATACGCCCCAGCATTTT; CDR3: CASKTGNTPQHF
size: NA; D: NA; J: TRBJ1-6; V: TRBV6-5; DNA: TGTGCCAGCAGTTACTCGATAGGGGCTAATTCACCCCTCCACTTT; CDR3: CASSYSIGANSPLHF
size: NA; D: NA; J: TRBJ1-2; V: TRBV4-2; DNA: TGTGCCAGCAGCCAACTAGTCAGGGGTAACTATGGCTACACCTTC; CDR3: CASSQLVRGNYGYTF
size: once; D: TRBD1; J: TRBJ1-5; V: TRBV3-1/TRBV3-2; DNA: TGTGCCAGCAGCCAGTCATCAGGACAGGGAAAGCAGCCCCAGCATTTT; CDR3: CASSQSSGQGKQPQHF
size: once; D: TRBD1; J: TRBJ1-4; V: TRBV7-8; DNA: TGTGCCAGCAGCTTAGGTACAGGGGATGAAAAACTGTTTTTT; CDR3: CASSLGTGDEKLFF
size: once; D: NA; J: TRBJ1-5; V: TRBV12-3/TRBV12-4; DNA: TGTGCCAGCAGTTTAGAGGGGTTAGCCCAGCATTTT; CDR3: CASSLEGLAQHF
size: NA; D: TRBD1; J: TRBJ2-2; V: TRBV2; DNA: TGTGCCAGCAGAACGACCGACAGGGGGACCGGGGAGCTGTTTTTT; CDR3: CASRTTDRGTGELFF
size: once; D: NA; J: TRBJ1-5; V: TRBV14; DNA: TGTGCCAGCAGCCGCCGGAGGGAGGTGAGCGATCAGCCCCAGCATTTT; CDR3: CASSRRREVSDQPQHF
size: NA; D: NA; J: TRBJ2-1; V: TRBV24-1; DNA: TGTGCCACCAGTGCCAATCCCCTGGACGGGGGGCTCTACAATGAGCAGTTCTTC; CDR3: CATSANPLDGGLYNEQFF
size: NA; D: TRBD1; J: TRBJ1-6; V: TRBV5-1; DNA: TGCGCCAGCAGCTTGGCACAGGGGCGTAATTCACCCCTCCACTTT; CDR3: CASSLAQGRNSPLHF